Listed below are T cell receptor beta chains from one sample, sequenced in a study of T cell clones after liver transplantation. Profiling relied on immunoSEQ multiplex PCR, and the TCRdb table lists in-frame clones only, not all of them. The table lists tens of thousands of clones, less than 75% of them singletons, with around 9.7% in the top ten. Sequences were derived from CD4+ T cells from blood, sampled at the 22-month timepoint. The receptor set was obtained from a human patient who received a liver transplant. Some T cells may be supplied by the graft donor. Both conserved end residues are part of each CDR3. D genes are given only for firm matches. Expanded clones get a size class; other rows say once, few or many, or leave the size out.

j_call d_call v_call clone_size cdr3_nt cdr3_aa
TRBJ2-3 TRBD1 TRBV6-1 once TGTGCCAGCATGAACTCGGGACAGGGCACAGATACGCAGTATTTT CASMNSGQGTDTQYF
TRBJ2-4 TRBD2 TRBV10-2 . TGCGCCAGCAGTCCCTTCAGCGGGGGGGAAAACATTCAGTACTTC CASSPFSGGENIQYF
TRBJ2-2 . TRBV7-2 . TGTGCCAGCAGTCCGCGCGCTCGGGGGAACACCGGGGAGCTGTTTTTT CASSPRARGNTGELFF
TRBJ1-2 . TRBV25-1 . TGTGCCAGCAGTGAAGAGCCGGGGGGCGGACACTATGGCTACACCTTC CASSEEPGGGHYGYTF
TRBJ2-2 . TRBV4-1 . TGCGCCAGCAGCCAAGATCGGGGGGGGACAGACGAGCTGTTTTTT CASSQDRGGTDELFF
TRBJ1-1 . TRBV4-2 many TGTGCCAGCAGCCAAGAAACTCTGGAGGATGAAGCTTTCTTT CASSQETLEDEAFF
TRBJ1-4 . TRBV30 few TGTGCCTTGGGGGACACAAATAATGAAAAACTGTTTTTT CALGDTNNEKLFF
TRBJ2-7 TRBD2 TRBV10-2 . TGCGCCAGCAGGATGACTAGCGGGGGTAGCTCCTACGAGCAGTACTTC CASRMTSGGSSYEQYF
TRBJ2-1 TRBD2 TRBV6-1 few TGTGCCAGCATTTCCGGGACTAGAAATGAGCAGTTCTTC CASISGTRNEQFF
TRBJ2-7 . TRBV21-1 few TGTGCCAGCAGCAAAGCGAAAGGCTACGAGCAGTACTTC CASSKAKGYEQYF
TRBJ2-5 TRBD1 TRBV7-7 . TGTGCTAGCAGCTTATCAGGACAGGGGGGAGAGACCCAGTACTTC CASSLSGQGGETQYF